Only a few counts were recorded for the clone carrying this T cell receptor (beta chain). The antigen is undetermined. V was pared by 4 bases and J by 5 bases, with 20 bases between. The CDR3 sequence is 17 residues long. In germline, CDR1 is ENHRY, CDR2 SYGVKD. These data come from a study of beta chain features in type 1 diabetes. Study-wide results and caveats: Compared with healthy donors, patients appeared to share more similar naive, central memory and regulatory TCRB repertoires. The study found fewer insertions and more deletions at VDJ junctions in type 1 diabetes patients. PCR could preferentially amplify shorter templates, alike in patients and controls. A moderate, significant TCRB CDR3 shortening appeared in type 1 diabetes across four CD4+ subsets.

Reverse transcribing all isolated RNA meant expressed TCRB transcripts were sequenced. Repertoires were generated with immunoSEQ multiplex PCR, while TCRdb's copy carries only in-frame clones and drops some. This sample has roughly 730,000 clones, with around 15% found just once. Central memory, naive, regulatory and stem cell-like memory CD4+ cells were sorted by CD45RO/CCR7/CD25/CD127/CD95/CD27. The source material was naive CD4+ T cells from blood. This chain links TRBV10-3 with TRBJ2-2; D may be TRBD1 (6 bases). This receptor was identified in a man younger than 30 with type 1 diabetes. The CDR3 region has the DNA TGTGCCATCAGTGGGTCTGGAGGACAGAAAATTACCGGGGAGCTGTTTTTT. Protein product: CAISGSGGQKITGELFF.